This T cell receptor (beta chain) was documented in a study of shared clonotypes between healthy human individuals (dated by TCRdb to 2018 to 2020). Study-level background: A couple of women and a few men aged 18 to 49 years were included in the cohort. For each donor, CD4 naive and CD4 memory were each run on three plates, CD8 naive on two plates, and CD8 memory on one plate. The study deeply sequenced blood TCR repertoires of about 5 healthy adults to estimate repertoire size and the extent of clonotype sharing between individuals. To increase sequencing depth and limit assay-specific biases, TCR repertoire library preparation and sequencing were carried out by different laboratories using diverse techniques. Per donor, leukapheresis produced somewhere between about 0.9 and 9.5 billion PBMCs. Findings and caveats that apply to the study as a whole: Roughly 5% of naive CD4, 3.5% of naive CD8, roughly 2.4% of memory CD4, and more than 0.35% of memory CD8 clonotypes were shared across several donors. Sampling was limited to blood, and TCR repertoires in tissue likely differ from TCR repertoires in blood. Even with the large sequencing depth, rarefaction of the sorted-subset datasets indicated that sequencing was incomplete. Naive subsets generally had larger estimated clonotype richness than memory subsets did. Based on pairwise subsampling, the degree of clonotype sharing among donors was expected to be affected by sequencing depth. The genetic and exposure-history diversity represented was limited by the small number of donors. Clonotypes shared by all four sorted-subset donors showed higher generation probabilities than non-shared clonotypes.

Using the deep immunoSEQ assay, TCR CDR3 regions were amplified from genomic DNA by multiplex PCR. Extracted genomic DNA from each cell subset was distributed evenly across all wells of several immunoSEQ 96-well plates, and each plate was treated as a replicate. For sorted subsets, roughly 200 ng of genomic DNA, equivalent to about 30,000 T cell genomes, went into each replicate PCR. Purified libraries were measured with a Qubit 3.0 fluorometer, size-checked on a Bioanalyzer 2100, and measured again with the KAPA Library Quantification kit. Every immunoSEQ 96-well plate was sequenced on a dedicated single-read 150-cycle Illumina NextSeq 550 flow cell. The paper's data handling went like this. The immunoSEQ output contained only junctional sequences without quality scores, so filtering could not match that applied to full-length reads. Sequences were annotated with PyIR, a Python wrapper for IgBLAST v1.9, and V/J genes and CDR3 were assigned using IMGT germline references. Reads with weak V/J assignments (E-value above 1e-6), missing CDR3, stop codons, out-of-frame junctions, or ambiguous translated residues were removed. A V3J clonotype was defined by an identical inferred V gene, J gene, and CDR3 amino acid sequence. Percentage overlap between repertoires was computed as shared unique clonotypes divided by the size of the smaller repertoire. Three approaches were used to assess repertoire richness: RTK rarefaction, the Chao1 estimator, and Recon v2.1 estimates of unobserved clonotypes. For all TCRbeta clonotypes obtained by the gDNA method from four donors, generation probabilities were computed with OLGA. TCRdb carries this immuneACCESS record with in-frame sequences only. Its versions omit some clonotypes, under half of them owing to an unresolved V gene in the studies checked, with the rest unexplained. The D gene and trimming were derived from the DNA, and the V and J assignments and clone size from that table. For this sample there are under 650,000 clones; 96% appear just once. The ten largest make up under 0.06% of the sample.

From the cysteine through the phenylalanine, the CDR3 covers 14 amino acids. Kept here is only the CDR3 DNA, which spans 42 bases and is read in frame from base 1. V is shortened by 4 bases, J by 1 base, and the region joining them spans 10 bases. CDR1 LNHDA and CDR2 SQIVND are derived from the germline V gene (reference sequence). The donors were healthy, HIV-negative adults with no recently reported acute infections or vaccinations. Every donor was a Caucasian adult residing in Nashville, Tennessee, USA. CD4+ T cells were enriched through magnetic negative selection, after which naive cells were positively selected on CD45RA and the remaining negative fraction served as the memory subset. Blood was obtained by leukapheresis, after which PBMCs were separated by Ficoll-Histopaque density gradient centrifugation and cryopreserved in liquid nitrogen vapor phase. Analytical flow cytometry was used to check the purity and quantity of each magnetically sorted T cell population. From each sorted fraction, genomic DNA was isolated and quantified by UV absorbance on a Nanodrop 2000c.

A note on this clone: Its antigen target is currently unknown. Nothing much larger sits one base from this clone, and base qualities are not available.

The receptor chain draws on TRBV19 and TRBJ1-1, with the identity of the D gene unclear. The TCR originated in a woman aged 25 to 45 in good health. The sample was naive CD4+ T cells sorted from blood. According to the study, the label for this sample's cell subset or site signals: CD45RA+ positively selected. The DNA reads TGTGCCAGTAGTACAATCCAGAGGAACACTGAAGCTTTCTTT. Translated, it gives CASSTIQRNTEAFF.